Following are 23 T cell receptor beta chains from one sample sequenced in a study of T cells in Graves' hyperthyroidism and ophthalmopathy (dated by TCRdb to the late 2010s). The method was multiplex PCR. The instrument was an Illumina HiSeq 2000. TCR beta CDR3 regions were amplified from RNA transcripts. The TCR CDR3 was subjected to a first round of RT-PCR using the HTBI primer set and the Qiagen OneStep RT-PCR kit. TCRdb's own reprocessing of the public reads used fastp at Q25 and MiXCR and kept productive beta chains. Every CDR3 protein is listed once, alongside the most common genes and DNA of its rows. This sample comprises about 620,000 distinct CDR3 sequences, around 16% of them detected only once. Together, the top ten hold approximately 3.8% of the sample. Sample: blood. These receptors all come from a woman aged 25 to 39 with Graves' hyperthyroidism.

This clonotype was counted at least ten times. V gene TRBV20-1 combines with J gene TRBJ1-1; D unresolved. V lost 1 base and J lost 3, with 3 bases in between. There are 11 residues in the CDR3. CDR1 is DFQATT, CDR2 SNEGSKA, per germline (reference sequence). The CDR3 nucleotides read TGCAGTGCTAGAGGACACACTGAAGCTTTCTTT. Translated: CSARGHTEAFF.

This clonotype was seen repeatedly, ten times or more. The rearrangement joins TRBV6-6 to TRBJ2-7, with D unresolved. Germline CDR1 MNHNY, CDR2 SVGAGI (reference sequence). V dropped 2 bases and J dropped 2 bases, with 7 bases sitting between them. The CDR3 sequence is 13 residues long. CDR3 sequence reads: CASSYTETYEQYF. In DNA form, the CDR3 reads TGTGCCAGCAGTTACACTGAAACCTACGAGCAGTACTTC.

The rearrangement links TRBV20-1 to TRBJ2-1; D call uncertain. Germline V gives CDR1 DFQATT, CDR2 SNEGSKA (reference sequence). The CDR3 consists of 14 residues. V lost 0 bases to trimming and J lost 5 bases, with 11 bases between them. CDR3 amino acids: CSARDPSLHNEQFF. In nucleotides, the CDR3 is TGCAGTGCTAGAGATCCAAGTCTCCACAATGAGCAGTTCTTC.

This rearrangement joins TRBV6-4 to TRBJ2-3; D perhaps matches TRBD2 (6 bases). This CDR3 contains 12 residues. The germline gives CDR1 MRHNA, CDR2 SNTAGT. The ends were cut back, 4 bases at V and 6 bases at J, with 8 bases in the middle. CDR3 protein: CASSAGGDTQYF. CDR3 nucleotide sequence: TGTGCCAGCAGTGCCGGAGGGGATACGCAGTATTTT.

Points on this clonotype: This may come from a read error, since a much larger clone is one base off. This likely comes from a read error, as the CDR3 has no conserved phenylalanine or tryptophan at its end. V is TRBV29-1 and J is TRBJ1-1; D ambiguous. CDR1 is SQVTM, CDR2 ANQGSEA, per germline. V was clipped by 6 bases and J by 1 base, with 6 bases between them. The CDR3 contains 11 residues. DNA for the CDR3: TGCAGCGTCCACACGAACACTGAAGCTTTCCTT. Amino acid sequence: CSVHTNTEAFL.

This clonotype has a count of ten or more. This rearrangement joins TRBV28 to TRBJ2-7; 8 positions agree with TRBD1. The CDR3 has 16 amino acids. V gave up 1 base and J gave up 3 bases; unmatched junction bases: 8. Germline loops: CDR1 MDHEN, CDR2 SYDVKM. The DNA for the CDR3 is TGTGCCAGCAGTTTATTCTCCCCCGGGACAGGCTACGAGCAGTACTTC. It codes for CASSLFSPGTGYEQYF.

In regard to this clonotype: A much larger clone is a single base away; this may be a read error. V gene TRBV27 combines with J gene TRBJ2-3, with D maybe TRBD2 (5 bases). The CDR3 runs to 17 residues. Germline lookup yields CDR1 MNHEY and CDR2 SMNVEV (reference sequence). The V end lost 7 bases, the J end lost 3 bases, and 23 bases lay between the germline ends. CDR3 in DNA: TGTGCCAGCACTTTGAGTTTTACGGACCGACTAACAGATACGCAGTATTTT. Amino acids: CASTLSFTDRLTDTQYF.

This clonotype was detected a few times. This chain joins TRBV12-3 or TRBV12-4 and TRBJ1-4; a weak D match, TRBD1 (6 bases). V was trimmed by 5 bases and J by 8 bases, leaving 18 bases between them. This CDR3 is built from 15 residues. CDR3 region: CASSLNQGTGEKLFF. The CDR3 coding sequence is TGTGCCAGCAGTCTCAACCAGGGGACTGGGGAAAAACTGTTTTTT.

This clonotype was counted many times. The chain couples TRBV28 to TRBJ2-1, with D tentatively TRBD2 (5 bases). Per the germline V gene, CDR1 is MDHEN and CDR2 is SYDVKM. The CDR3 runs 14 residues. Deletions cut 8 bases from V and 0 bases from J, with 11 bases between. CDR3 DNA sequence: TGTGCCAGCCAGGAGGTCAGCTCCTACAATGAGCAGTTCTTC. It encodes CASQEVSSYNEQFF.

This clonotype was seen at least ten times. The V call is TRBV27, the J call TRBJ2-7, with D unclear. The V gene's germline CDR1 is MNHEY and CDR2 SMNVEV (reference sequence). V lost 5 bases and J 0 bases, leaving 20 bases between the germline ends. The CDR3 has 17 amino acids. The CDR3 here is CASSPYGDLHSSYEQYF. The CDR3 DNA reads as TGTGCCAGCAGTCCCTACGGCGATCTCCACAGCTCCTACGAGCAGTACTTC.

The chain employs TRBV28 and TRBJ1-1; D call uncertain. The CDR3 is made up of 14 amino acids. Germline-derived CDR1 and CDR2 are MDHEN and SYDVKM. V was clipped by 2 bases and J by 4 bases, with 11 bases between them. CDR3 in amino acids: CASSLTPESTEAFF. The CDR3 nucleotides are TGTGCCAGCAGTTTAACACCGGAGAGCACTGAAGCTTTCTTT.

In the case of this clonotype: A much bigger clone sits one base away, suggesting this may be a read error. The final CDR3 position lacks the conserved phenylalanine or tryptophan, pointing to a likely read error. This chain connects TRBV7-9 to TRBJ2-3, with D uncertain. Trimming stripped 1 base from V and 5 bases from J, with 10 bases between. The CDR3 sequence is 14 residues long. Germline CDR1 SEHNR, CDR2 FQNEAQ (reference sequence). The CDR3 DNA reads as TGTGCCAGCAGCTTAGGAAGGGCCAAAGATACGCAGTATTCT. It specifies CASSLGRAKDTQYS.

This clonotype was seen repeatedly, ten times or more. This rearrangement joins TRBV28 to TRBJ2-2; the D gene could be TRBD1 or TRBD2 (5 bases each). Trimming left V 6 bases short and J 4 bases short, with 15 bases between. CDR1 is MDHEN, CDR2 SYDVKM, per germline. The length of the CDR3 is 15 residues. CDR3 bases: TGTGCCAGCAGCCCGGGACCCAGACCCACCGGGGAGCTGTTTTTT. Residues: CASSPGPRPTGELFF.

In this sample, this clonotype turned up many times. This chain uses TRBV24-1 with TRBJ2-2; 9 positions agree with TRBD1. The CDR3 is 15 residues long. Unmatched junction bases numbered 5, after V lost 10 bases and J lost 0 bases. Germline CDR1 and CDR2: KGHDR and SFDVKD. The chain's CDR3 is CATRDRDSNTGELFF. CDR3 bases: TGTGCCACTAGGGACAGGGACTCGAACACCGGGGAGCTGTTTTTT.

This clonotype occurred many times. This chain connects TRBV28 to TRBJ1-1; no definite D call. The length of the CDR3 is 13 residues. Per the germline V gene, CDR1 is MDHEN and CDR2 is SYDVKM. V was cut by 6 bases and J by 0 bases, with 8 bases left in between. The CDR3 bases are TGTGCCAGCAGGACTGCATTGAACACTGAAGCTTTCTTT. Encoded protein: CASRTALNTEAFF. The full variable domain, rest sourced from reference TRBV28 and TRBJ1-1, is DVKVTQSSRYLVKRTGEKVFLECVQDMDHENMFWYRQDPGLGLRLIYFSYDVKMKEKGDIPEGYSVSREKKERFSLILESASTNQTSMYLCASRTALNTEAFFGQGTRLTVV.

Here the CDR3 reads CASSSGGAGQPQHF. Written as DNA, the CDR3 is TGTGCCAGCAGCTCTGGGGGGGCCGGGCAGCCCCAGCATTTT. V and J are TRBV7-9 and TRBJ1-5, with a tentative D call TRBD1 (6 bases). The V gene lost 4 bases and the J gene lost 7 bases, with 14 bases spanning the gap. The CDR3 totals 14 residues. Looked up from germline, CDR1 is SEHNR and CDR2 is FQNEAQ (reference sequence).

The sample holds many counts of this clonotype. The chain joins TRBV28 to TRBJ1-2; D not resolved. Germline V gene lookup returns CDR1 MDHEN and CDR2 SYDVKM. The CDR3 sequence is 14 residues long. Trimming left V 2 bases short and J 7 bases short, with 14 bases between. Written as DNA, the CDR3 is TGTGCCAGCAGTTTAGGGCGGGTTTGGCGTGGCTACACCTTC. It codes for CASSLGRVWRGYTF.

This clonotype has a count of ten or more. The genes are TRBV6-2 or TRBV6-3 and TRBJ2-1; 8 nucleotides align to TRBD1. This CDR3 has 14 residues. Germline CDR1 MNHEY, CDR2 SVGEGT. V shed 4 bases and J 5 bases; nucleotides not matched to a gene: 4. The CDR3 bases are TGTGCCAGCAGTTCCCAGGGGGCCCACAATGAGCAGTTCTTC. Protein product: CASSSQGAHNEQFF.

A remark on this clonotype: A clone one base away is much larger, so this may be a read error. The gene calls are TRBV2 and TRBJ2-2; a possible D gene is TRBD2 (6 bases). Trimming removed 4 bases from V and 8 bases from J, with 11 bases in between. Germline lookup yields CDR1 SNHLY and CDR2 FYNNEI. The length of the CDR3 is 13 residues. The CDR3 region is CASSGGLTGELFF. The CDR3 DNA follows: TGTGCCAGCAGTGGGGGACTCACGGGGGAGCTGTTTTTT.

This clonotype has ten or more counts. V is TRBV28 and J is TRBJ2-7, with a possible D match to TRBD2 (5 bases). The CDR3 length is 15 residues. V was pared by 1 base and J by 1 base, with 11 bases between. Germline V CDR1 and CDR2: MDHEN, SYDVKM. DNA for the CDR3: TGTGCCAGCAGTTTATCCATTACGGGATCCTACGAGCAGTACTTC. Protein: CASSLSITGSYEQYF. Drawing the rest from reference TRBV28 and TRBJ2-7, the complete variable domain is DVKVTQSSRYLVKRTGEKVFLECVQDMDHENMFWYRQDPGLGLRLIYFSYDVKMKEKGDIPEGYSVSREKKERFSLILESASTNQTSMYLCASSLSITGSYEQYFGPGTRLTVT.

This clonotype was seen only a few times. The chain links TRBV7-2 to TRBJ1-1; no clear D. Looked up from germline, CDR1 is SGHTA and CDR2 is FQGNSA. This CDR3 region has 14 residues. Trimming took 7 bases from V and 2 from J, leaving 14 bases between them. In nucleotides, the CDR3 is TGTGCCAGCACCCCGGAGTGGGGAAACACTGAAGCTTTCTTT. It translates to CASTPEWGNTEAFF.

In its sample, this clonotype was seen many times. The V and J genes are TRBV7-6 and TRBJ2-7; 7 bases are shared with TRBD1. The CDR3 length is 14 residues. In germline, CDR1 is SGHVS, CDR2 FNYEAQ. After removal of 8 bases from V and 6 bases from J, the junction contained 13 bases not matched to a gene. The CDR3 sequence is CASSLTGEWREQYF. CDR3 in DNA: TGTGCCAGCTCCCTAACAGGGGAGTGGCGCGAGCAGTACTTC.

This clonotype was observed many times. The CDR3 DNA follows: TGTGCCAGCAGCCCTTCTGGATTCTACAATGAGCAGTTCTTC. It encodes CASSPSGFYNEQFF. V gene TRBV11-3 combines with J gene TRBJ2-1; D ambiguous. The CDR3 extends over 14 amino acids. Trimming took 5 bases from V and 3 from J, leaving 11 bases between them. Germline V gene lookup returns CDR1 SGHNT and CDR2 YENEEA.